The rows below give T cell receptor beta chains drawn from one sample of a study of blood T cell repertoires in COVID-19. TCRdb's copy holds only in-frame clones and misses some; the assay was immunoSEQ multiplex PCR. The data show 200,000 to 250,000 clones, with about 81% seen just once and around 8% held by the top ten. Input material: peripheral blood. Every receptor here comes from an elderly woman with COVID-19, enrolled during active disease. CDR3s include the opening cysteine and the closing phenylalanine or tryptophan. A D gene is named only where the DNA matches it firmly. Size values are once, few and many counts, or a class for expanded clones, and some rows have none.

TRBV6-4	-	TRBJ1-1	-	TGTGCCAGCAGCACATCGCTGAACACTGAAGCTTTCTTT	CASSTSLNTEAFF
TRBV30	-	TRBJ1-2	once	TGTGCCTGGAGTGTACTCAGGGCGGGAGGCTACACCTTC	CAWSVLRAGGYTF
TRBV28	-	TRBJ2-7	-	TGTGCCAGCAATGTACCCCAGGTTCGGGAAGAGCAGTACTTC	CASNVPQVREEQYF
TRBV11-2	TRBD1	TRBJ2-5	-	TGTGCCAGCAGCCTGGGACAGATGCTTCAAGAGACCCAGTACTTC	CASSLGQMLQETQYF
TRBV4-1	-	TRBJ1-3	-	TGCGCCAGCAGCCACCCCGCTGGAAACACCATATATTTT	CASSHPAGNTIYF
TRBV5-4	TRBD1	TRBJ2-1	-	TGTGCCAGCAGCGCCCGGGACAGGGGGGATGAGCAGTTCTTC	CASSARDRGDEQFF
TRBV3-1/TRBV3-2	TRBD2	TRBJ2-3	-	TGTGCCAGCAGCCCCTCTAGCGGCCGCACAGATACGCAGTATTTT	CASSPSSGRTDTQYF
TRBV27	TRBD1	TRBJ1-2	few	TGTGCCACGGCTCAGGGGGCCGGCCTAAGCTATGGCTACACCTTC	CATAQGAGLSYGYTF
TRBV5-6	TRBD2	TRBJ2-5	-	TGTGCCAGCAGCTTGGCCCGGCGGGAGGGCCAGTACTTC	CASSLARREGQYF
TRBV5-8	-	TRBJ2-7	-	TGTGCCAGCAGCTTGGCGGGTACCCACGAGCAGTACTTC	CASSLAGTHEQYF
TRBV5-1	TRBD2	TRBJ2-3	-	TGCGCCAGCAGCAACACCCCGGGACTAGCGGGGGGCCCCACAGATACGCAGTATTTT	CASSNTPGLAGGPTDTQYF
TRBV12-3/TRBV12-4	-	TRBJ1-5	-	TGTGCCAGCAGCACTTCCCCCAATCAGCCCCAGCATTTT	CASSTSPNQPQHF
TRBV18	TRBD1	TRBJ1-1	-	TGTGCCAGCTCACCACCGACAGGGCTTGACACTGAAGCTTTCTTT	CASSPPTGLDTEAFF
TRBV6-4	TRBD2	TRBJ2-1	-	TGTGCCAGCAGTATATTAGCGGGAGGGCAGTACAATGAGCAGTTCTTC	CASSILAGGQYNEQFF
TRBV28	-	TRBJ2-7	once	TGTGCCAGCAGTTTGGGGGGTGGCTGGGAGCAGTACTTC	CASSLGGGWEQYF
TRBV7-2	TRBD2	TRBJ2-3	-	TGTGCCAGCAGCCCGATAGCGGGAGCAACAGATACGCAGTATTTT	CASSPIAGATDTQYF
TRBV5-1	-	TRBJ2-2	-	TGCGCCAGCAGCTTTGGGGACACAATAGACACCGGGGAGCTGTTTTTT	CASSFGDTIDTGELFF
TRBV18	-	TRBJ1-1	-	TGTGCCAGCTCACCACGAGAAAACACTGAAGCTTTCTTT	CASSPRENTEAFF
TRBV5-1	-	TRBJ2-3	-	TGCGCCAGCAGCCTGGCTCGTGATACGCAGTATTTT	CASSLARDTQYF
TRBV5-1	-	TRBJ2-7	-	TGCGCCAGCAGCTTGGCCCTACGGGGGAGCTCCTACGAGCAGTACTTC	CASSLALRGSSYEQYF
TRBV7-9	TRBD1	TRBJ1-4	once	TGTGCCAGCAGCCTATACCGGGACAGGCCACAAAAACTGTTTTTT	CASSLYRDRPQKLFF
TRBV28	-	TRBJ2-4	-	TGTGCCAGCAGTTTGTTTGGAGGAGCCAAAAACATTCAGTACTTC	CASSLFGGAKNIQYF
TRBV5-1	-	TRBJ2-5	-	TGCGCCAGCAGCTTGGCGGGGGACGAGACCCAGTACTTC	CASSLAGDETQYF
TRBV7-9	-	TRBJ1-2	-	TGTGCCAGCAGCTCTAACAGGAACTACAACTATGGCTACACCTTC	CASSSNRNYNYGYTF
TRBV5-6	TRBD1	TRBJ1-1	-	TGTGCCAGCAGCCGAGGCCTTGGGGCCGGGACAGAAACCTTTGAAGCTTTCTTT	CASSRGLGAGTETFEAFF
TRBV19	-	TRBJ1-2	-	TGTGCCAGTAGTCAGACTCCTAACTATGGCTACACCTTC	CASSQTPNYGYTF
TRBV30	-	TRBJ2-1	-	TGTGCCTGGAGTTCGGGACTTTACAATGAGCAGTTCTTC	CAWSSGLYNEQFF
TRBV19	TRBD1	TRBJ1-2	-	TGTGCCAGTAAGGAAACAGGGGACTATGGCTACACCTTC	CASKETGDYGYTF
TRBV19	-	TRBJ1-5	-	TGTGCCAGTAGTTTCACGGGCGGGGGCAATCAGCCCCAGCATTTT	CASSFTGGGNQPQHF
TRBV29-1	-	TRBJ1-2	few	TGCAGCGTTGAAGATTTGGCAGGGGAAGGCTACACCTTC	CSVEDLAGEGYTF
TRBV14	-	TRBJ2-1	-	TGTGCCAGCAGCGTACAGGCGGGGTTAGGGAATGAGCAGTTCTTC	CASSVQAGLGNEQFF
TRBV18	-	TRBJ1-5	-	TGTGCCAGCTCACCACCCTCGAGTACTCAGCCCCAGCATTTT	CASSPPSSTQPQHF
TRBV6-6	TRBD1	TRBJ1-5	-	TGTGCCAGCAGTCTCACTGGGACAGCGGCCGATCAGCCCCAGCATTTT	CASSLTGTAADQPQHF
TRBV3-1/TRBV3-2	-	TRBJ1-1	few	TGTGCCAGCAGCCAAGTCGGAGGGGCGGAAGCTTTCTTT	CASSQVGGAEAFF
TRBV5-1	-	TRBJ1-1	-	TGCGCCAGCAGCTTGGAGGGGAGGGGAGAAGCTTTCTTT	CASSLEGRGEAFF
TRBV7-2	-	TRBJ1-3	-	TGTGCCAGCAGCCAGCAGGGCAGTGGAAACACCATATATTTT	CASSQQGSGNTIYF
TRBV6-2/TRBV6-3	TRBD1	TRBJ2-3	-	TGTGCCAGCAGTCTCACAGGGGGTACAGATACGCAGTATTTT	CASSLTGGTDTQYF
TRBV27	TRBD1	TRBJ2-7	few	TGTGCCAGCAGGTTCCGGGACAGCGGCGAGCAGTACTTC	CASRFRDSGEQYF
TRBV3-1/TRBV3-2	-	TRBJ2-3	-	TGTGCCAGCAGCCCCCGAGGCAGAGTCACAGATACGCAGTATTTT	CASSPRGRVTDTQYF
TRBV5-1	TRBD1	TRBJ2-7	-	TGCGCCAGCAGTCAGGCAGGGGGCTCCTACGAGCAGTACTTC	CASSQAGGSYEQYF
TRBV5-8	-	TRBJ1-1	few	TGTGCCAGCAGCTTACAGTACACTGAAGCTTTCTTT	CASSLQYTEAFF